This is a list of T cell receptor beta chains from one sample in a study of shared clonotypes between healthy human individuals. Here immunoSEQ multiplex PCR was the method, and the copy in TCRdb shows in-frame clones only, minus some. The sample has around 2,000,000 clones, about 93% seen once. The sample taken for sequencing was naive CD8+ T cells from PBMCs. Receptors originate from a young man in good health. Some clones in this sample may be carry-over from other donors' samples. Both conserved end residues are part of each CDR3. Each record gives: CDR3 length, J gene, clone size, D gene, V gene, CDR3 DNA, CDR3 protein. D genes are given only for firm matches. For some rows the clone size is stated as once, few or many, or as a class when expanded; others skip it.

CDR3 length: 13; J gene: TRBJ2-7; clone size: once; D gene: NA; V gene: TRBV9; CDR3 DNA: TGTGCCAGCAGCGTGCACCCGGTCGGGGAGCAGTACTTC; CDR3 protein: CASSVHPVGEQYF
CDR3 length: 15; J gene: TRBJ1-2; clone size: once; D gene: NA; V gene: TRBV11-2; CDR3 DNA: TGTGCCAGCAGCCCTGGTGGGCAAGGCGTCTATGGCTACACCTTC; CDR3 protein: CASSPGGQGVYGYTF
CDR3 length: 14; J gene: TRBJ2-6; clone size: NA; D gene: NA; V gene: TRBV5-1; CDR3 DNA: TGCGCCAGCGCGGGGACCCCTGGGGCCAACGTCCTGACTTTC; CDR3 protein: CASAGTPGANVLTF
CDR3 length: 15; J gene: TRBJ2-1; clone size: NA; D gene: TRBD1; V gene: TRBV6-1; CDR3 DNA: TGTGCCAGCATTCCCCGGGACAGGGGCGTCAATGAGCAGTTCTTC; CDR3 protein: CASIPRDRGVNEQFF
CDR3 length: 17; J gene: TRBJ2-1; clone size: NA; D gene: TRBD2; V gene: TRBV5-1; CDR3 DNA: TGCGCCAGCGCCCCTGGAATCGGCGGGAGAGGCTACAATGAGCAGTTCTTC; CDR3 protein: CASAPGIGGRGYNEQFF
CDR3 length: 15; J gene: TRBJ1-2; clone size: NA; D gene: NA; V gene: TRBV19; CDR3 DNA: TGTGCCAGTACCATTGGAGGGGAGGACGACTATGGCTACACCTTC; CDR3 protein: CASTIGGEDDYGYTF
CDR3 length: 13; J gene: TRBJ2-2; clone size: NA; D gene: NA; V gene: TRBV18; CDR3 DNA: TGTGCCAGCTCATCGACAGGCACCGGGGAGCTGTTTTTT; CDR3 protein: CASSSTGTGELFF
CDR3 length: 13; J gene: TRBJ2-7; clone size: NA; D gene: NA; V gene: TRBV27; CDR3 DNA: TGTGCCAGCAGTTTGGCGATCTCCTACGAGCAGTACTTC; CDR3 protein: CASSLAISYEQYF
CDR3 length: 13; J gene: TRBJ1-2; clone size: NA; D gene: NA; V gene: TRBV6-6; CDR3 DNA: TGTGCCAGCAATGAGGACAGATACTATGGCTACACCTTC; CDR3 protein: CASNEDRYYGYTF
CDR3 length: 12; J gene: TRBJ2-5; clone size: once; D gene: NA; V gene: TRBV2; CDR3 DNA: TGTGCCAGCATGAGGGGGGGGCAAACCCAGTACTTC; CDR3 protein: CASMRGGQTQYF
CDR3 length: 16; J gene: TRBJ2-7; clone size: NA; D gene: TRBD1; V gene: TRBV11-2; CDR3 DNA: TGTGCCAGCAGCTTAGGTCCGGACAGGGGGTTTGGGGAGCAGTACTTC; CDR3 protein: CASSLGPDRGFGEQYF
CDR3 length: 13; J gene: TRBJ2-3; clone size: NA; D gene: NA; V gene: TRBV13; CDR3 DNA: TGTGCCAGCAGCTCCCCCAGCACAGATACGCAGTATTTT; CDR3 protein: CASSSPSTDTQYF
CDR3 length: 11; J gene: TRBJ2-5; clone size: NA; D gene: NA; V gene: TRBV4-1; CDR3 DNA: TGCGCCAGCAGCCAAGATGAGACCCAGTACTTC; CDR3 protein: CASSQDETQYF
CDR3 length: 13; J gene: TRBJ2-7; clone size: NA; D gene: NA; V gene: TRBV30; CDR3 DNA: TGTGCCTGGACCGTCGGATATACGGGGGAGCAGTACTTC; CDR3 protein: CAWTVGYTGEQYF
CDR3 length: 14; J gene: TRBJ1-1; clone size: NA; D gene: TRBD1; V gene: TRBV7-8; CDR3 DNA: TGTGCCAGCAGGCCCGGGACAGGGTACACTGAAGCTTTCTTT; CDR3 protein: CASRPGTGYTEAFF
CDR3 length: 13; J gene: TRBJ1-1; clone size: NA; D gene: NA; V gene: TRBV5-6; CDR3 DNA: TGTGCCAGCAGCCCCGGAGGGGCCACTGAAGCTTTCTTT; CDR3 protein: CASSPGGATEAFF
CDR3 length: 14; J gene: TRBJ2-1; clone size: NA; D gene: NA; V gene: TRBV27; CDR3 DNA: TGTGCCAGCAGTTTGAGGGACCCCTACAATGAGCAGTTCTTC; CDR3 protein: CASSLRDPYNEQFF
CDR3 length: 16; J gene: TRBJ1-2; clone size: NA; D gene: TRBD1; V gene: TRBV5-1; CDR3 DNA: TGCGCCAGCAGCCTCTGGACAGGAGAGGGGTTCTATGGCTACACCTTC; CDR3 protein: CASSLWTGEGFYGYTF
CDR3 length: 14; J gene: TRBJ2-1; clone size: NA; D gene: TRBD2; V gene: TRBV30; CDR3 DNA: TGTGCCTGGACCATGAGGACTAGCGGGATGGAGCAGTTCTTC; CDR3 protein: CAWTMRTSGMEQFF
CDR3 length: 13; J gene: TRBJ1-1; clone size: NA; D gene: NA; V gene: TRBV7-8; CDR3 DNA: TGTGCCAGCAGCTCCCCGAGGATAACTGAAGCTTTCTTT; CDR3 protein: CASSSPRITEAFF
CDR3 length: 15; J gene: TRBJ2-1; clone size: NA; D gene: TRBD2; V gene: TRBV27; CDR3 DNA: TGTGCCAGCAGCACCCCTAGGGAGGGCCTCGGTGAGCAGTTCTTC; CDR3 protein: CASSTPREGLGEQFF
CDR3 length: 16; J gene: TRBJ2-7; clone size: NA; D gene: TRBD1; V gene: TRBV28; CDR3 DNA: TGTGCCAGCACCCCCGACAGGGCCACTCTAAGATACGAGCAGTACTTC; CDR3 protein: CASTPDRATLRYEQYF
CDR3 length: 13; J gene: TRBJ1-1; clone size: NA; D gene: NA; V gene: TRBV6-6; CDR3 DNA: TGTGCCAGCAGTTACTCCGGGTTGACTGAAGCTTTCTTT; CDR3 protein: CASSYSGLTEAFF
CDR3 length: 14; J gene: TRBJ1-5; clone size: NA; D gene: NA; V gene: TRBV5-5; CDR3 DNA: TGTGCCAGCAGCTTGGTTCCTGAGGATCAGCCCCAGCATTTT; CDR3 protein: CASSLVPEDQPQHF
CDR3 length: 16; J gene: TRBJ2-5; clone size: NA; D gene: TRBD2; V gene: TRBV29-1; CDR3 DNA: TGCAGCGTTGAAGATCCCGTGCGGGAGGTCCAAGAGACCCAGTACTTC; CDR3 protein: CSVEDPVREVQETQYF
CDR3 length: 10; J gene: TRBJ1-1; clone size: NA; D gene: NA; V gene: TRBV29-1; CDR3 DNA: TGCAGCGTTCGGGGCACTGAAGCTTTCTTT; CDR3 protein: CSVRGTEAFF
CDR3 length: 15; J gene: TRBJ1-4; clone size: NA; D gene: NA; V gene: TRBV25-1; CDR3 DNA: TGTGCCAGCAGTGAATTCGGCAGTAGAAATGAAAAACTGTTTTTT; CDR3 protein: CASSEFGSRNEKLFF
CDR3 length: 14; J gene: TRBJ2-1; clone size: NA; D gene: TRBD1; V gene: TRBV5-8; CDR3 DNA: TGTGCCAGCAGCTACGGGACAGGCTTCGATGAGCAGTTCTTC; CDR3 protein: CASSYGTGFDEQFF
CDR3 length: 14; J gene: TRBJ1-2; clone size: NA; D gene: TRBD1; V gene: TRBV14; CDR3 DNA: TGTGCCAGCAGCCCGGACAGGAGACTTTATGGCTACACCTTC; CDR3 protein: CASSPDRRLYGYTF
CDR3 length: 11; J gene: TRBJ1-4; clone size: NA; D gene: NA; V gene: TRBV29-1; CDR3 DNA: TGCAGCGTCCAGTTTAGTGAAAAACTGTTTTTT; CDR3 protein: CSVQFSEKLFF